What follows are 24 T cell receptor beta chains derived from one specimen sequenced in a study of blood T cell repertoires in COVID-19. Sequencing used immunoSEQ multiplex PCR; TCRdb keeps in-frame clones, though not all of them. Seen here are roughly 57,000 clones, around nine tenths observed once, and the top ten hold 3% to 4%. The material sequenced was peripheral blood. The receptors were gathered from a human donor in a cohort sampled during active COVID-19.

The chain combines TRBV4-2 with TRBJ1-2; a weak D match, TRBD1 (6 bases). The germline gives CDR1 LGHNA, CDR2 YNFKEQ. The CDR3 length is 14 residues. V gave up 3 bases and J gave up 4 bases, with 12 bases separating them. CDR3 bases: TGTGCCAGCAGCCAGGGGGCAGGGACCTATGGCTACACCTTC. This encodes CASSQGAGTYGYTF.

The chain has TRBV5-1 and TRBJ2-2, with D maybe TRBD1 (5 bases). CDR3 length equals 17 residues. Per germline, CDR1 SGHRS and CDR2 YFSETQ. Trimming stripped 0 bases from V and 4 bases from J, with 16 bases between. The CDR3 nucleotides are TGCGCCAGCAGCTTGGCCCAGACAGATTGGAGCACCGGGGAGCTGTTTTTT. Translation gives CASSLAQTDWSTGELFF.

The CDR3 sequence is CATSDLAETQYF. CDR3 nucleotide sequence: TGTGCCACCAGTGATTTAGCGGAGACCCAGTACTTC. V is TRBV24-1 and J is TRBJ2-5, with D uncertain. V was cut by 1 base and J by 5 bases, with 4 bases left in between. The germline gives CDR1 KGHDR, CDR2 SFDVKD. CDR3 length: 12 amino acids.

The genes are TRBV6-2 or TRBV6-3 and TRBJ1-6; D ambiguous. The CDR3 has 15 residues. The V gene lost 1 base and the J gene lost 5 bases, with 9 bases spanning the gap. Germline values: CDR1 MNHEY, CDR2 SVGEGT. The CDR3, as DNA: TGTGCCAGCAGTTACTTTGGAGCGGATAATTCACCCCTCCACTTT. Translation gives CASSYFGADNSPLHF.

The rearrangement joins TRBV5-1 to TRBJ2-3, with TRBD1 matching 7 bases. The V gene end was trimmed by 4 bases and the J gene end by 2 bases; junction bases not matched to a gene: 4. This CDR3 spans 14 amino acids. Germline-derived CDR1 and CDR2 are SGHRS and YFSETQ. CDR3 protein: CASSLGQATDTQYF. The CDR3 DNA sequence: TGCGCCAGCAGCCTAGGACAGGCCACAGATACGCAGTATTTT.

This clone was counted once. The rearrangement joins TRBV10-2 to TRBJ2-1; 7 nucleotides align to TRBD2. With 7 bases clipped from V and 1 base from J, the junction kept 10 bases outside the gene matches. Germline lookup yields CDR1 WSHSY and CDR2 SAAADI. The CDR3 runs 16 residues. The DNA for the CDR3 is TGCGCCAGCAAGGGGACGAGCGGGGCTTCCTACAATGAGCAGTTCTTC. Its translation is CASKGTSGASYNEQFF.

The V call is TRBV10-1, the J call TRBJ2-7; D perhaps matches TRBD1 (6 bases). Germline V gives CDR1 WNHNN, CDR2 SYGVQD (reference sequence). This CDR3 has 12 amino acids. V dropped 4 bases and J dropped 5 bases, with 9 bases sitting between them. The CDR3 here is CASSVSGDEQYV. DNA of the CDR3: TGCGCCAGCAGTGTCTCAGGGGACGAGCAGTACGTC.

The chain combines TRBV7-9 with TRBJ2-7, with 7 bases lining up with TRBD2. Trimming removed 5 bases from V and 0 bases from J; junction bases left unmatched: 7. Germline assignment: CDR1 SEHNR and CDR2 FQNEAQ (reference sequence). The CDR3 extends over 15 amino acids. In DNA, the CDR3 is TGTGCCAGCAGCGTTAGTAGCGGGTTCTCCTACGAGCAGTACTTC. Its translation is CASSVSSGFSYEQYF.

This clone was recorded once. This sequence joins TRBV4-1 and TRBJ2-5; 9 bases line up with TRBD2. V was clipped by 2 bases and J by 5 bases; unmatched bases: 12. The germline gives CDR1 MGHRA, CDR2 YSYEKL. The CDR3 is 17 amino acids. Here the CDR3 DNA reads TGCGCCAGCAGCCAACTCGGCCTAGCGGGGTTTTTGGAGACCCAGTACTTC. As protein: CASSQLGLAGFLETQYF.

This chain uses TRBV7-2 with TRBJ1-1; TRBD1 matches 10 bases. J was trimmed by 12 bases and V by 1 base; bases with no gene match: 5. In germline, CDR1 is SGHTA, CDR2 FQGNSA. The CDR3 has 13 amino acids. CDR3 protein: CASSLGQGALTFF. In DNA form, the CDR3 reads TGTGCCAGCAGCTTAGGACAGGGGGCGTTGACTTTCTTT.

The chain's CDR3 is CASSIPRTENLGYTF. In DNA, the CDR3 is TGTGCCAGTAGTATACCCCGGACAGAGAACCTTGGCTACACCTTC. The V and J genes are TRBV19 and TRBJ1-2; a possible D gene is TRBD1 (6 bases). Deletions cut 2 bases from V and 7 bases from J, with 17 bases between. This CDR3 has 15 amino acids. Germline assignment: CDR1 LNHDA and CDR2 SQIVND (reference sequence).

V gene TRBV7-8 combines with J gene TRBJ2-7, with 11 bases fitting TRBD2. The junction had 6 bases not matched to a gene; V was cut back by 5 bases and J by 3 bases. Germline CDR1 and CDR2: SGHVS and FQNEAQ. The CDR3 is 15 amino acids. CDR3 sequence: CASSPPGTSGYEQYF. CDR3 bases: TGTGCCAGCAGCCCCCCCGGGACTAGCGGCTACGAGCAGTACTTC.

The V call is TRBV9, the J call TRBJ2-7; 11 nucleotides match TRBD2. Germline CDR1 SGDLS, CDR2 YYNGEE. The CDR3 is 14 residues long. Trimming took 4 bases from V and 7 from J; bases not matched to a gene: 7. CDR3 region: CASSQTSGTGEQYF. The DNA for the CDR3 is TGTGCCAGCAGCCAGACTAGCGGGACTGGGGAGCAGTACTTC. The full variable domain, its missing parts supplied by reference TRBV9 and TRBJ2-7, is DSGVTQTPKHLITATGQRVTLRCSPRSGDLSVYWYQQSLDQGLQFLIQYYNGEERAKGNILERFSAQQFPDLHSELNLSSLELGDSALYFCASSQTSGTGEQYFGPGTRLTVT.

The CDR3 region is CAVTQGAGGANVLTF. DNA for the CDR3: TGTGCCGTAACTCAGGGGGCTGGTGGGGCCAACGTCCTGACTTTC. V and J are TRBV10-3 and TRBJ2-6; 8 nucleotides agree with TRBD1. Germline lookup yields CDR1 ENHRY and CDR2 SYGVKD. The CDR3 has 15 amino acids. Germline trimming cut 11 bases from V and 3 bases from J; bases unmatched to any gene: 9.

The V and J genes are TRBV28 and TRBJ2-7, with a tentative D call TRBD2 (5 bases). CDR1 is MDHEN, CDR2 SYDVKM, per germline. CDR3 length: 13 residues. V was pared by 6 bases and J by 4 bases, with 13 bases between. The CDR3 reads CASSWSPGYEQYF. The CDR3 DNA reads as TGTGCCAGCAGCTGGTCCCCGGGATACGAGCAGTACTTC.

CDR3: CASSHRWTEVEQYV. The CDR3 bases are TGTGCCAGCAGCCACCGGTGGACAGAGGTCGAGCAGTACGTC. The chain links TRBV6-8 to TRBJ2-7, with D possibly matching TRBD1 (6 bases). Between the trimmed V and J ends, which lost 6 bases and 6 bases, there was a span of 18 bases. Germline-derived CDR1 and CDR2 are MNHGY and SAAAGT. CDR3 length: 14 amino acids.

The chain links TRBV10-3 to TRBJ1-5, with unresolved D. The V gene lost 0 bases and the J gene lost 4 bases, with 7 bases spanning the gap. This CDR3 comprises 14 residues. Germline V gene sequence: CDR1 ENHRY, CDR2 SYGVKD. The CDR3 DNA follows: TGTGCCATCAGTGAGTCGGGGAGAAATCAGCCCCAGCATTTT. It is translated as CAISESGRNQPQHF.

This clone was detected only once. The gene calls are TRBV5-4 and TRBJ2-2; D is undetermined. The germline V and J ends were trimmed by 4 bases and 5 bases, with 9 bases remaining between them. Germline V gene lookup returns CDR1 SGHNT and CDR2 YYREEE (reference sequence). This CDR3 has 13 residues. The CDR3 DNA is TGTGCCAGCAGCCAAGTAGAGACCGGGGAGCTGTTTTTT. Encoded protein: CASSQVETGELFF.

The CDR3 DNA follows: TGTGCCAGCAGTAAACTAGCGGGGGTGGTCGAGCTGTTTTTT. Translated: CASSKLAGVVELFF. The rearrangement joins TRBV6-6 to TRBJ2-2, with 11 nucleotides matching TRBD2. V gave up 5 bases and J gave up 11 bases; unmatched junction bases: 7. The germline gives CDR1 MNHNY, CDR2 SVGAGI (reference sequence). The CDR3 runs to 14 residues.

This rearrangement joins TRBV27 to TRBJ1-2; D is possibly TRBD1 (5 bases). CDR1 is MNHEY, CDR2 SMNVEV, per germline (reference sequence). The CDR3 contains 13 residues. V dropped 5 bases and J dropped 5 bases, with 12 bases sitting between them. In DNA, the CDR3 is TGTGCCAGCAGTGCGGGACGTAGGTATGGCTACACCTTC. Its translation: CASSAGRRYGYTF.

The chain links TRBV3-1 (or the pseudogene TRBV3-2) to TRBJ2-5; 7 bases line up with TRBD1. Germline trimming cut 4 bases from V and 5 bases from J; bases unmatched to any gene: 1. Germline lookup yields CDR1 LGHDT and CDR2 YNNKEL (reference sequence). The CDR3 sequence is 12 residues long. CDR3 nucleotide sequence: TGTGCCAGCAGCCCACAGGGGGAGACCCAGTACTTC. Its protein is CASSPQGETQYF.

The CDR3 sequence is CAWSAGTATNEKLFF. The CDR3 DNA reads TGTGCCTGGAGTGCCGGGACTGCAACTAATGAAAAACTGTTTTTT. The V call is TRBV30, the J call TRBJ1-4; D possibly corresponds to TRBD1 (5 bases). The germline V gene has CDR1 GTSNPN and CDR2 SVGIG (reference sequence). This CDR3 comprises 15 residues. V was shortened by 1 base and J by 0 bases, with 9 bases between the two germline ends.

The chain uses TRBV9 and TRBJ2-2; D uncertain. Trimming left V 0 bases short and J 0 bases short, with 6 bases between. The CDR3 is made up of 15 amino acids. Germline assignment: CDR1 SGDLS and CDR2 YYNGEE. The CDR3 sequence: CASSVGLTNTGELFF. As DNA, the CDR3 is TGTGCCAGCAGCGTAGGACTCACGAACACCGGGGAGCTGTTTTTT.

V gene TRBV27 combines with J gene TRBJ2-1; D is possibly TRBD2 (5 bases). Looked up from germline, CDR1 is MNHEY and CDR2 is SMNVEV (reference sequence). The CDR3 contains 14 residues. Trimming stripped 2 bases from V and 4 bases from J, with 9 bases between. CDR3 sequence: CASSLGLAYNEQFF. The CDR3 DNA is TGTGCCAGCAGTTTAGGATTAGCGTACAATGAGCAGTTCTTC.